The source of this T cell receptor beta chain is a study of regulatory T cells in long-lasting Graves disease. Germline V CDR1 and CDR2: MDHEN, SYDVKM. Trimming took 5 bases from V and 4 from J, leaving 14 bases between them. CDR3 size: 14 residues. iRepertoire HTBI primers and Arm-PCR of CDR3 regions built TCR beta libraries. Per the study methods: Around 59 TRBV and roughly 15 TRBJ segments were identified across samples. MiXCR, run by TCRdb on the multiplex PCR reads, gives a single entry per CDR3 protein. These V and J calls derive from TCRdb rather than the authors' analysis. This table has about 290,000 distinct CDR3 sequences, more than 20% appearing once. Broader study findings: New patients shared some 970 public clonotypes, fewer than the approximately 2,500 shared by persistent patients. Preferential use of TRBV28, TRBJ1-2 and TRBJ2-5 was seen in persistent disease.

Time point specified: persistent/refractory GD, antithyroid drugs over 5 years with positive TRAb. The TCR library used RNA extracted from PBMCs. At least ten counts were recorded for this clonotype. Its cognate antigen is unknown. V usage is TRBV28 and J usage is TRBJ1-1; D unclear. This sample comprised peripheral blood mononuclear cells (PBMCs), obtained when the disease was refractory, from a patient treated with antithyroid drugs. This clonotype was obtained from a female donor with Graves disease. The CDR3 loop is CASSPPRRGTEAFF. The CDR3 bases are TGTGCCAGCAGTCCTCCGCGGCGCGGCACTGAAGCTTTCTTT. Full variable domain (remainder filled in from reference TRBV28 and TRBJ1-1): DVKVTQSSRYLVKRTGEKVFLECVQDMDHENMFWYRQDPGLGLRLIYFSYDVKMKEKGDIPEGYSVSREKKERFSLILESASTNQTSMYLCASSPPRRGTEAFFGQGTRLTVV.